A single sample gave rise to the 17 T cell receptor beta chains below, sequenced in a study of T cell responses to AZD1222 COVID-19 vaccine. The data were produced by immunoSEQ multiplex PCR, yet TCRdb's version contains in-frame clones alone and is incomplete. The repertoire holds 90,000 to 110,000 clones, roughly 89% seen once, with about 40% in the top ten. The sequenced sample was peripheral blood, obtained 28 days after the second AZD1222 dose. The receptor set was obtained from an adult who received the AZD1222 COVID-19 vaccine.

The V and J genes are TRBV19 and TRBJ2-7, with 8 nucleotides matching TRBD1. Germline V gene lookup returns CDR1 LNHDA and CDR2 SQIVND (reference sequence). The CDR3 runs 13 residues. Trimming cost V 4 bases and J 7 bases; bases outside gene matches: 6. This CDR3 reads CASSTRTGREQYF. For the CDR3, the DNA is TGTGCCAGTAGTACCAGGACAGGGCGGGAGCAGTACTTC.

The V and J genes are TRBV6-4 and TRBJ2-5, with a weak D call TRBD2 (7 bases). From germline, CDR1 is MRHNA and CDR2 SNTAGT. This CDR3 is 15 amino acids long. Between the trimmed V and J ends, which lost 5 bases and 2 bases, there was a span of 15 bases. The CDR3 sequence is CASSWTAGAQETQYF. The CDR3 coding sequence is TGTGCCAGCAGTTGGACCGCGGGGGCTCAAGAGACCCAGTACTTC.

The rearrangement uses TRBV18 and TRBJ1-1; no firm D call. Trimming shortened V by 4 bases and J by 0 bases, and 9 bases separated the two germline ends. Looked up from germline, CDR1 is KGHSH and CDR2 is LQKENI. This CDR3 contains 14 residues. Here the CDR3 reads CASSLSPVNTEAFF. Here the CDR3 DNA reads TGTGCCAGCTCACTGAGTCCGGTGAACACTGAAGCTTTCTTT.

The V gene is TRBV29-1, the J gene TRBJ2-2, with TRBD2 as a possible D gene (5 bases). Germline-derived CDR1 and CDR2 are SQVTM and ANQGSEA. Between the trimmed V and J ends, which lost 7 bases and 3 bases, there was a span of 6 bases. The CDR3 has 11 amino acids. In DNA form, the CDR3 reads TGCAGCGCCGGGGACACCGGGGAGCTGTTTTTT. Translated, it gives CSAGDTGELFF.

The CDR3 coding sequence is TGTGCCAGCAGCTTGAATCGGGACGCCGGCACCGGGGAGCTGTTTTTT. This translates into CASSLNRDAGTGELFF. The J gene is TRBJ2-2, the V gene TRBV5-5; D is perhaps TRBD1 or TRBD2 (5 bases each). V lost 1 base and J lost 4, with 14 bases in between. Germline CDR1 and CDR2: SGHKS and YYEKEE (reference sequence). This CDR3 spans 16 amino acids.

This chain connects TRBV27 to TRBJ1-2; D is unresolved. The CDR3 contains 15 residues. V gave up 5 bases and J gave up 2 bases, with 15 bases separating them. Germline loops: CDR1 MNHEY, CDR2 SMNVEV (reference sequence). The CDR3 loop reads CASSPQSSPNYGYTF. CDR3 sequence (DNA): TGTGCCAGCAGTCCCCAGAGCAGCCCCAACTATGGCTACACCTTC.

The chain uses TRBV5-5 and TRBJ2-7; D possibly uses TRBD1 or TRBD2 (5 bases each). The germline V and J ends were trimmed by 4 bases and 5 bases, with 19 bases remaining between them. Germline V CDR1 and CDR2: SGHKS, YYEKEE (reference sequence). The CDR3 is 15 amino acids. The CDR3 loop is CASSGDPGTSNEQYF. The CDR3 region has the DNA TGTGCCAGCAGCGGGGACCCCGGGACCAGTAACGAGCAGTACTTC.

This clone was detected once. The chain has TRBV19 and TRBJ2-3; 7 bases line up with TRBD2. With 5 bases clipped from V and 2 bases from J, the junction kept 7 bases outside the gene matches. CDR1 LNHDA and CDR2 SQIVND come from the germline V gene (reference sequence). The CDR3 consists of 15 residues. The CDR3 spells CASSPGLQATDTQYF. The CDR3, as DNA: TGTGCCAGTAGTCCGGGACTACAGGCCACAGATACGCAGTATTTT.

The chain carries TRBV27 and TRBJ1-6, with TRBD1 matching over 7 bases. After removal of 5 bases from V and 7 bases from J, the junction contained 5 bases not matched to a gene. The CDR3 length is 14 residues. Germline lookup yields CDR1 MNHEY and CDR2 SMNVEV (reference sequence). This CDR3 is CASSPDRINSPLHF. The CDR3 DNA reads TGTGCCAGCAGTCCGGACAGGATAAATTCACCCCTCCACTTT.

The chain employs TRBV24-1 and TRBJ2-1, with D hard to call. The ends were cut back, 1 base at V and 6 bases at J, with 3 bases in the middle. This CDR3 contains 12 residues. Germline V gives CDR1 KGHDR, CDR2 SFDVKD. CDR3 sequence reads: CATSDFTNEQFF. DNA for the CDR3: TGTGCCACCAGTGATTTTACCAATGAGCAGTTCTTC.

The V and J genes are TRBV7-3 and TRBJ2-7, with TRBD2 identical over 8 bases. V gave up 5 bases and J gave up 6 bases; unmatched junction bases: 9. There are 14 residues in the CDR3. Germline CDR1 and CDR2: SGHTA and FQGTGA. In DNA form, the CDR3 reads TGTGCCAGCAGCCCAAGCCCGCTAGCGGGCGAGCAGTACTTC. Its protein is CASSPSPLAGEQYF.

The rearrangement links TRBV27 to TRBJ1-4; D ambiguous. This CDR3 spans 16 amino acids. Between the trimmed V and J ends, which lost 5 bases and 6 bases, there was a span of 19 bases. Germline V CDR1 and CDR2: MNHEY, SMNVEV (reference sequence). CDR3 residues: CASSRSSRWLDEKLFF. In DNA, the CDR3 is TGTGCCAGCAGTCGCAGTTCCCGATGGTTGGATGAAAAACTGTTTTTT.

The gene calls are TRBV29-1 and TRBJ2-7; possibly TRBD2 for D (6 bases). This CDR3 is 13 amino acids long. V was clipped by 4 bases and J by 2 bases, with 12 bases between them. Germline V gene lookup returns CDR1 SQVTM and CDR2 ANQGSEA. The CDR3: CSVVGGGTYEQYF. As DNA, the CDR3 is TGCAGCGTTGTAGGAGGCGGGACCTACGAGCAGTACTTC.

The V gene is TRBV15, the J gene TRBJ1-1; TRBD1 is a possible D gene (5 bases). The V and J ends lost 5 bases and 5 bases respectively, with 12 bases between them. Per germline, CDR1 LNHNV and CDR2 YYDKDF (reference sequence). The CDR3 totals 13 residues. The DNA for the CDR3 is TGTGCCACCAGCTGGGCGGGGGGTACTGAAGCTTTCTTT. Protein sequence: CATSWAGGTEAFF.

The rearrangement links TRBV6-1 to TRBJ1-2; no clear D. The CDR3 sequence is 13 residues long. Deletions cut 2 bases from V and 6 bases from J, with 10 bases between. Germline V lookup: CDR1 MNHNS, CDR2 SASEGT. CDR3 DNA: TGTGCCAGCAGTGAAACGCTCTTAAATGGCTACACCTTC. This sequence encodes CASSETLLNGYTF.

The chain carries TRBV15 and TRBJ2-1; 12 bases are shared with TRBD2. Germline V gene data show CDR1 as LNHNV and CDR2 as YYDKDF (reference sequence). J gave up 7 bases and V 1 base, and 2 bases lay outside the gene matches. The CDR3 sequence is 15 residues long. CDR3 loop: CATSRGLAGANEQFF. The CDR3 DNA reads TGTGCCACCAGCAGAGGACTAGCGGGAGCGAATGAGCAGTTCTTC. Complete variable domain (other parts from reference TRBV15 and TRBJ2-1): DAMVIQNPRYQVTQFGKPVTLSCSQTLNHNVMYWYQQKSSQAPKLLFHYYDKDFNNEADTPDNFQSRRPNTSFCFLDIRSPGLGDTAMYLCATSRGLAGANEQFFGPGTRLTVL.

The J gene is TRBJ2-1, the V gene TRBV21-1; the table's D call TRBD2 went unverified against the DNA. TRBV21-1 constitutes a pseudogene. The CDR3 is made up of 19 amino acids. The CDR3 DNA reads TGTGCCAGCAGCAAATGGAGGGGACTAGCGGGGGCCCCAGGCAATGAGCAGTTCTTC. Protein sequence: CASSKWRGLAGAPGNEQFF.